There are a few counts of the clone carrying this T cell receptor beta chain. Antigen unknown. These data originate in a study of radiotherapy plus CTLA-4 blockade in lung cancer. Overall study findings and caveats: Per reports, early blood T cell clone dynamics, plus interferon-beta, forecast response most strongly.

Profiling relied on immunoSEQ multiplex PCR, and the TCRdb table lists in-frame clones only, not all of them. The sample lists 90,000 to 150,000 clones, about 77% occurring once. This CDR3 has 12 residues. The germline V gene has CDR1 GTSNPN and CDR2 SVGIG (reference sequence). The V segment lost 8 bases and the J segment 4 bases; nucleotides outside the gene matches: 6. The receptor was derived from a human donor with non-small cell lung cancer who had a partial response to radiotherapy plus ipilimumab. This chain connects TRBV30 to TRBJ2-7, with TRBD2 matching over 9 bases. This material consisted of peripheral blood, taken from a patient treated with radiotherapy plus ipilimumab. For the CDR3, the DNA is TGTGCCGGATTAGCGGGAGTGTACGAGCAGTACTTC. It is translated as CAGLAGVYEQYF.